This T cell receptor (beta chain) derives from a study of kidney transplant recipient with SARS-CoV-2 infection. TCRdb recomputed calls from the reads with MiXCR, one row per CDR3 protein. The table has roughly 230,000 distinct CDR3 sequences, around 28% seen once. CDR3 length: 16 amino acids. Trimming took 1 base from V and 5 from J; bases not matched to a gene: 10. The germline V gene has CDR1 SGHDT and CDR2 YYEEEE. The gene calls are TRBV5-6 and TRBJ2-5; TRBD1 matches at 8 bases. The sample consisted of a blood sample, taken at baseline and between days 110 and 120 from a kidney transplant recipient. The receptor's source is a male patient in his thirties who had COVID-19 and was a kidney transplant recipient. The T cells may come from the graft donor. The DNA of the CDR3 is TGTGCCAGCAGCTTGAGGACAGGGATATCGGCGGAGACCCAGTACTTC. Protein: CASSLRTGISAETQYF.